These 25 T cell receptor beta chains came from one sample sequenced in a study of blood T cell repertoires in COVID-19. The assay was immunoSEQ multiplex PCR, and TCRdb's table has in-frame clones only and misses some. In the table there are some 70,000 clones, about 82% of which are singletons. Sequencing was performed on peripheral blood. All receptors derive from a woman aged 55-69 years with acute or convalescent COVID-19.

The chain has TRBV4-1 and TRBJ2-1; 13 nucleotides align to TRBD2. CDR1 and CDR2 from the germline V gene are MGHRA and YSYEKL. The CDR3 extends over 15 amino acids. The V segment lost 1 base and the J segment 8 bases; nucleotides outside the gene matches: 2. The CDR3 sequence is CASSQGTSGSDEQFF. The CDR3, as DNA: TGCGCCAGCAGCCAAGGGACTAGCGGGAGCGATGAGCAGTTCTTC.

This chain connects TRBV7-2 to TRBJ2-4; TRBD2 matches at 8 bases. Germline V lookup: CDR1 SGHTA, CDR2 FQGNSA. Losses at the gene ends were 2 bases for V and 7 bases for J; bases not matched to a gene: 10. The CDR3 is 16 residues long. The CDR3 DNA sequence: TGTGCCAGCAGCTTATCCCAGACATCGGGGGGGAACATTCAGTACTTC. Its protein product is CASSLSQTSGGNIQYF.

V gene TRBV7-9 combines with J gene TRBJ2-1, with D tentatively TRBD1 (6 bases). Germline values: CDR1 SEHNR, CDR2 FQNEAQ (reference sequence). Deletions cut 5 bases from V and 8 bases from J, with 10 bases between. The CDR3 is 12 amino acids. CDR3 protein: CASSRTGYEQFF. CDR3 nucleotides: TGTGCCAGCAGCAGAACAGGGTATGAGCAGTTCTTC.

This clone appeared once. This chain uses TRBV27 with TRBJ2-7; 9 bases are a match to TRBD2. The V and J ends lost 3 bases and 1 base, in that order; junction bases with no gene match: 1. The CDR3 consists of 14 residues. Germline V gene lookup returns CDR1 MNHEY and CDR2 SMNVEV (reference sequence). The CDR3 coding sequence is TGTGCCAGCAGTTTTCTAGCGGGATCCTACGAGCAGTACTTC. Its protein is CASSFLAGSYEQYF.

V and J are TRBV5-1 and TRBJ2-2, with D possibly being TRBD1 (6 bases). The V end was cut by 2 bases, the J end by 3 bases, with 14 bases between. CDR3 length: 16 residues. From germline, CDR1 is SGHRS and CDR2 YFSETQ. CDR3 DNA sequence: TGCGCCAGCAGCTTTCAACAGGGTAGGGACACCGGGGAGCTGTTTTTT. Protein product: CASSFQQGRDTGELFF.

The rearrangement joins TRBV5-6 to TRBJ1-4; D is undetermined. The CDR3 covers 16 residues. V gave up 4 bases and J gave up 7 bases, with 20 bases separating them. In germline, CDR1 is SGHDT, CDR2 YYEEEE. The DNA of the CDR3 is TGTGCCAGCAGCGGTCCTGCGTCTCAACGGGGTGAAAAACTGTTTTTT. Encoded protein: CASSGPASQRGEKLFF. Full variable domain (remainder filled in from reference TRBV5-6 and TRBJ1-4): DAGVTQSPTHLIKTRGQQVTLRCSPKSGHDTVSWYQQALGQGPQFIFQYYEEEERQRGNFPDRFSGHQFPNYSSELNVNALLLGDSALYLCASSGPASQRGEKLFFGSGTQLSVL.

This clone was seen only a few times. CDR3 DNA sequence: TGTGCCAGCAGCTTGGTGGCAGGGGTAGCGAATGAGCAGTTCTTC. This gives the protein CASSLVAGVANEQFF. The V gene is TRBV5-4, the J gene TRBJ2-1; possible D gene TRBD1, 6 bases. The V end was cut by 0 bases, the J end by 7 bases, with 14 bases between. The CDR3 consists of 15 residues. Germline loops: CDR1 SGHNT, CDR2 YYREEE (reference sequence).

The V call is TRBV20-1, the J call TRBJ2-7, with 8 bases fitting TRBD2. Germline assignment: CDR1 DFQATT and CDR2 SNEGSKA (reference sequence). V lost 6 bases, J lost 7 bases, and 2 bases stayed unmatched. CDR3 size: 10 residues. CDR3 sequence: CSAGRGEQYF. The CDR3, as DNA: TGCAGTGCCGGGAGGGGGGAGCAGTACTTC.

V usage is TRBV10-1 and J usage is TRBJ2-1; 9 positions agree with TRBD2. This CDR3 has 19 residues. Germline V gene data show CDR1 as WNHNN and CDR2 as SYGVQD (reference sequence). With V trimmed by 4 bases and J by 9 bases, 22 bases remained unmatched. The CDR3 nucleotides are TGCGCCAGCAGTGTCGGGGCTAGCGGGCTAGCGGGGTCTGTAGCTGAGCAGTTCTTC. Translating gives CASSVGASGLAGSVAEQFF.

This rearrangement joins TRBV5-5 to TRBJ2-7; D might be TRBD1 (7 bases). Trimming took off 0 bases at V and 2 bases at J, with 15 bases between the two ends. This CDR3 has 16 residues. Germline CDR1 is SGHKS and CDR2 is YYEKEE (reference sequence). The CDR3 here is CASSLVAGGIPYEQYF. CDR3 nucleotides: TGTGCCAGCAGCTTGGTGGCAGGGGGGATTCCCTACGAGCAGTACTTC.

The genes are TRBV10-3 and TRBJ2-2, with 8 bases matching TRBD1. J gave up 2 bases and V 3 bases, and 5 bases lay outside the gene matches. The germline CDR1 and CDR2 sequences are ENHRY and SYGVKD. The CDR3 length is 16 residues. This chain's CDR3 is CAISDTGQGNTGELFF. Here the CDR3 DNA reads TGTGCCATCAGTGACACCGGACAGGGTAACACCGGGGAGCTGTTTTTT.

Here the CDR3 DNA reads TGTGCCAGCAGCCCTCGACAGGGGTTGAACACTGAAGCTTTCTTT. The encoded protein is CASSPRQGLNTEAFF. This rearrangement joins TRBV3-1 (or the pseudogene TRBV3-2) to TRBJ1-1, with TRBD1 identical over 8 bases. CDR1 is LGHDT, CDR2 YNNKEL, per germline (reference sequence). The CDR3 loop spans 15 amino acids. The V and J ends lost 4 bases and 0 bases, in that order; junction bases with no gene match: 4.

The V and J genes are TRBV30 and TRBJ1-4; 7 bases agree with TRBD1. V was pared by 3 bases and J by 5 bases, with 6 bases of the junction left unmatched. This CDR3 region has 14 residues. CDR1 GTSNPN and CDR2 SVGIG come from the germline V gene (reference sequence). The CDR3 sequence is CAWSRQGVNEKLFF. The DNA of the CDR3 is TGTGCCTGGAGCAGACAGGGAGTCAATGAAAAACTGTTTTTT.

The rearrangement uses TRBV12-3 or TRBV12-4 and TRBJ1-2; tentative D call: TRBD1 (5 bases). The CDR3 runs to 13 residues. Trimming left V 1 base short and J 2 bases short, with 5 bases between. The CDR3 sequence: CASSLDRNYGYTF. Written as DNA, the CDR3 is TGTGCCAGCAGTTTAGACAGGAACTATGGCTACACCTTC.

This rearrangement joins TRBV5-6 to TRBJ1-3; D remains unclear. Germline V gives CDR1 SGHDT, CDR2 YYEEEE. The CDR3 runs 14 residues. V gave up 1 base and J gave up 6 bases, with 11 bases separating them. CDR3 amino acids: CASSLPRGENTIYF. DNA for the CDR3: TGTGCCAGCAGCTTGCCCCGGGGAGAAAACACCATATATTTT.

The rearrangement uses TRBV5-1 and TRBJ2-1; D perhaps matches TRBD2 (6 bases). Looked up from germline, CDR1 is SGHRS and CDR2 is YFSETQ. The CDR3 has 15 residues. V was cut by 0 bases and J by 5 bases, with 12 bases left in between. CDR3 nucleotides: TGCGCCAGCAGCTTGGTCACGGGGGTAGACAATGAGCAGTTCTTC. It codes for CASSLVTGVDNEQFF.

The V and J genes are TRBV9 and TRBJ1-6; D is ambiguous. Germline CDR1 and CDR2: SGDLS and YYNGEE. The CDR3 loop spans 14 amino acids. Trimming took 3 bases from V and 8 from J, leaving 12 bases between them. The CDR3 bases are TGTGCCAGCAGCGATTCCCGTGGGCATTCACCCCTCCACTTT. This codes for CASSDSRGHSPLHF. The full variable domain, rest sourced from reference TRBV9 and TRBJ1-6, is DSGVTQTPKHLITATGQRVTLRCSPRSGDLSVYWYQQSLDQGLQFLIQYYNGEERAKGNILERFSAQQFPDLHSELNLSSLELGDSALYFCASSDSRGHSPLHFGNGTRLTVT.

This chain links TRBV11-1 with TRBJ1-1; 7 bases agree with TRBD1. The CDR3 is 16 amino acids. Trimming cost V 5 bases and J 3 bases; bases outside gene matches: 12. Germline CDR1 reads SGHAT; CDR2 reads FQDESV (reference sequence). This chain's CDR3 is CASSIHSTGRHTEAFF. The CDR3 nucleotides are TGTGCCAGCAGCATCCACTCGACAGGGAGGCACACTGAAGCTTTCTTT. The entire variable domain, with the rest obtained from reference TRBV11-1 and TRBJ1-1, is as follows: EAEVAQSPRYKITEKSQAVAFWCDPISGHATLYWYRQILGQGPELLVQFQDESVVDDSQLPKDRFSAERLKGVDSTLKIQPAELGDSAMYLCASSIHSTGRHTEAFFGQGTRLTVV.

This clone came up once. V gene TRBV6-5 combines with J gene TRBJ1-1; D may be TRBD1 (5 bases). With 6 bases removed from V and 7 bases from J, the gap between germline ends came to 9 bases. Germline CDR1 MNHEY, CDR2 SVGAGI. This CDR3 spans 11 amino acids. CDR3 amino acids: CASSIDSEAFF. In DNA form, the CDR3 reads TGTGCCAGCAGCATAGACAGTGAAGCTTTCTTT.

The gene calls are TRBV18 and TRBJ1-2; a weak D match, TRBD1 (6 bases). The germline gives CDR1 KGHSH, CDR2 LQKENI. The CDR3 spans 14 residues. Deletions cut 3 bases from V and 3 bases from J, with 11 bases between. DNA of the CDR3: TGTGCCAGCTCACCGGGGGACACATACTATGGCTACACCTTC. This codes for CASSPGDTYYGYTF.

The CDR3 nucleotides read TGTGCCACCAGCAGAGATTTGGCGGGGAGCACAGATACGCAGTATTTT. Protein product: CATSRDLAGSTDTQYF. The chain carries TRBV15 and TRBJ2-3; a possible D gene is TRBD2 (6 bases). V shed 0 bases and J shed 0 bases, with 10 bases lying between them. This CDR3 region has 16 residues. Per the germline V gene, CDR1 is LNHNV and CDR2 is YYDKDF (reference sequence). Supplemented by reference TRBV15 and TRBJ2-3, the full variable domain reads DAMVIQNPRYQVTQFGKPVTLSCSQTLNHNVMYWYQQKSSQAPKLLFHYYDKDFNNEADTPDNFQSRRPNTSFCFLDIRSPGLGDTAMYLCATSRDLAGSTDTQYFGPGTRLTVL.

In this sample, this clone turned up a few times. V is TRBV5-4 and J is TRBJ2-1; TRBD2 aligns across 7 bases. V dropped 4 bases and J dropped 2; count of bases not matched to a gene: 15. The CDR3 loop spans 18 amino acids. From germline, CDR1 is SGHNT and CDR2 YYREEE (reference sequence). The CDR3 region is CASSPGVAGEPAYNEQFF. As DNA, the CDR3 is TGTGCCAGCAGCCCCGGGGTAGCGGGTGAACCCGCCTACAATGAGCAGTTCTTC.

The V gene is TRBV7-9, the J gene TRBJ2-1; 11 bases fit TRBD2. CDR3 length: 16 amino acids. Trimming cost V 3 bases and J 4 bases; bases outside gene matches: 5. Per the germline V gene, CDR1 is SEHNR and CDR2 is FQNEAQ (reference sequence). The CDR3: CASSLSSGRPYNEQFF. CDR3 bases: TGTGCCAGCAGCTTGTCTAGCGGGAGGCCTTACAATGAGCAGTTCTTC.

The rearrangement uses TRBV12-3 or TRBV12-4 and TRBJ1-2, with no clear D. V was shortened by 4 bases and J by 3 bases, with 9 bases between the two germline ends. This CDR3 contains 13 residues. The CDR3 sequence is CASSSEGYYGYTF. The DNA for the CDR3 is TGTGCCAGCAGTTCGGAGGGTTACTATGGCTACACCTTC.

The chain has TRBV3-1 (or the pseudogene TRBV3-2) and TRBJ1-4; D ambiguous. Trimming shortened V by 6 bases and J by 0 bases, and 8 bases separated the two germline ends. Per germline, CDR1 LGHDT and CDR2 YNNKEL (reference sequence). This CDR3 region has 14 residues. CDR3 sequence (DNA): TGTGCCAGCAGTCTGCGGACAACTAATGAAAAACTGTTTTTT. Protein product: CASSLRTTNEKLFF.